The 30 T cell receptor beta chains below all came from one sample that was sequenced in a study of blood T cell repertoires in COVID-19. Measured with immunoSEQ multiplex PCR; TCRdb has only the in-frame clones, and not every one. This sample has 240,000 or so clones, with about 81% found just once. The sequencing input was peripheral blood. The receptors shown here come from a woman aged 55-70 years with active or convalescent COVID-19.

The chain uses TRBV7-2 and TRBJ2-3, with TRBD1 as a possible D gene (5 bases). Germline assignment: CDR1 SGHTA and CDR2 FQGNSA. The V end was cut by 4 bases, the J end by 4 bases, with 12 bases between. The CDR3 consists of 14 residues. The CDR3 DNA reads as TGTGCCAGCAGCTCAGGGTTGGCCCCAGATACGCAGTATTTT. It yields the protein CASSSGLAPDTQYF.

V and J are TRBV12-3 or TRBV12-4 and TRBJ2-1; no clear D gene. This CDR3 region has 12 residues. V dropped 2 bases and J dropped 9 bases, with 8 bases sitting between them. The CDR3 DNA reads TGTGCCAGCAGTTTATCTAGGAGTGAGCAGTTCTTC. Encoded protein: CASSLSRSEQFF.

The gene calls are TRBV19 and TRBJ2-3, with a weak D call TRBD1 (5 bases). The germline gives CDR1 LNHDA, CDR2 SQIVND (reference sequence). CDR3 length: 15 amino acids. V lost 4 bases, J lost 0 bases, and 11 bases lay in between. The CDR3, as DNA: TGTGCCAGTAGTACAGGGTCGACTAGCACAGATACGCAGTATTTT. This gives the protein CASSTGSTSTDTQYF.

This clone came up once. The rearrangement links TRBV2 to TRBJ1-6; D is perhaps TRBD1 (5 bases). Per the germline V gene, CDR1 is SNHLY and CDR2 is FYNNEI. The CDR3 runs to 14 residues. V was clipped by 2 bases and J by 10 bases, with 12 bases between them. The CDR3 nucleotides are TGTGCCAGCAGTGAAACAGGCCCCGGATCACCCCTCCACTTT. Translation: CASSETGPGSPLHF.

The rearrangement joins TRBV7-6 to TRBJ1-6, with unresolved D. This CDR3 spans 13 amino acids. CDR1 is SGHVS, CDR2 FNYEAQ, per germline. The V gene lost 5 bases and the J gene lost 13 bases, with 15 bases spanning the gap. In nucleotides, the CDR3 is TGTGCCAGCAGCCCTGACGGGAATAGGCCCCTCCACTTT. This encodes CASSPDGNRPLHF.

With regard to this clone: Additional DNA sequences in this sample encode the identical CDR3. V and J are TRBV27 and TRBJ2-3; D is uncertain. CDR1 and CDR2 (germline): MNHEY, SMNVEV (reference sequence). The CDR3 spans 11 residues. Trimming removed 7 bases from V and 4 bases from J, with 6 bases in between. Here the CDR3 DNA reads TGTGCCAGCACCGGTGCAGATACGCAGTATTTT. Amino acids: CASTGADTQYF.

The chain recombines TRBV7-3 with TRBJ1-1; 10 nucleotides match TRBD1. Per the germline V gene, CDR1 is SGHTA and CDR2 is FQGTGA. The ends lost 4 bases at V and 1 base at J; junction bases unmatched: 6. CDR3 length equals 16 residues. The DNA of the CDR3 is TGTGCCAGCAGCTCCCGGGACAGGGGTAAGAACACTGAAGCTTTCTTT. This encodes CASSSRDRGKNTEAFF.

This rearrangement joins TRBV21-1 to TRBJ1-4; the DNA was not compared with TRBD1, the D call given in the table. TRBV21-1 is a documented pseudogene. The CDR3 runs to 13 residues. As DNA, the CDR3 is TGTGCCAGCAGCTCCATAGGGACAGGGTCACTGTTTTTT. Translated, it gives CASSSIGTGSLFF.

This clone was seen a few times. The rearrangement uses TRBV13 and TRBJ2-3, with D possibly matching TRBD2 (5 bases). CDR1 and CDR2 from the germline V gene are PRHDT and FYEKMQ (reference sequence). V was cut by 1 base and J by 6 bases, with 14 bases left in between. The CDR3 is made up of 15 amino acids. The CDR3 DNA sequence: TGTGCCAGCAGCTTAGTCTTTCCTAGCAGCGATACGCAGTATTTT. Its protein product is CASSLVFPSSDTQYF.

This clone was recorded only once. The V and J genes are TRBV7-8 and TRBJ2-5; 12 bases map to TRBD1. CDR3 size: 16 residues. Germline V gene sequence: CDR1 SGHVS, CDR2 FQNEAQ. V gave up 2 bases and J gave up 5 bases; unmatched junction bases: 6. CDR3: CASSLRDRGQGETQYF. In DNA form, the CDR3 reads TGTGCCAGCAGCTTAAGGGACAGGGGGCAGGGGGAGACCCAGTACTTC.

The chain employs TRBV3-1 (or the pseudogene TRBV3-2) and TRBJ1-5, with D maybe TRBD1 (6 bases). Germline V gives CDR1 LGHDT, CDR2 YNNKEL (reference sequence). Between the trimmed V and J ends, which lost 4 bases and 0 bases, there was a span of 16 bases. The CDR3 spans 17 residues. The CDR3 DNA is TGTGCCAGCAGCCCGTCAGACAGGAGATATAGCAATCAGCCCCAGCATTTT. As protein: CASSPSDRRYSNQPQHF.

Only a few counts were recorded for this clone. The same CDR3 also results from other DNA sequences found in this sample. V is TRBV12-3 or TRBV12-4 and J is TRBJ1-2; 9 nucleotides align to TRBD1. CDR3 length equals 13 residues. V lost 5 bases and J lost 4; bases outside the gene matches: 2. The DNA of the CDR3 is TGTGCCAGCAGTCCGGGACAGGGCTATGGCTACACCTTC. This translates into CASSPGQGYGYTF.

V gene TRBV7-2 combines with J gene TRBJ2-7; 11 nucleotides align to TRBD2. The CDR3 extends over 14 amino acids. With V trimmed by 4 bases and J by 2 bases, 1 base remained unmatched. The germline V gene encodes CDR1 SGHTA and CDR2 FQGNSA. The CDR3, as DNA: TGTGCCAGCAGCTCGACTAGCGGGGCCTACGAGCAGTACTTC. Translating it yields CASSSTSGAYEQYF.

V usage is TRBV2 and J usage is TRBJ1-5; TRBD1 aligns across 8 bases. After removal of 9 bases from V and 3 bases from J, the junction contained 7 bases not matched to a gene. The CDR3 is 14 amino acids. Germline-derived CDR1 and CDR2 are SNHLY and FYNNEI. As DNA, the CDR3 is TGTGCCAGTAGACAGGGGTTAGCCAATCAGCCCCAGCATTTT. This codes for CASRQGLANQPQHF.

V and J are TRBV18 and TRBJ1-4, with 9 positions matching TRBD1. From germline, CDR1 is KGHSH and CDR2 LQKENI. V lost 0 bases to trimming and J lost 5 bases; unmatched junction nucleotides: 4. The CDR3 totals 16 residues. In DNA form, the CDR3 reads TGTGCCAGCTCACCACCGTCCGGGACAGGGAATGAAAAACTGTTTTTT. Translating gives CASSPPSGTGNEKLFF.

The chain combines TRBV7-6 with TRBJ2-2; no firm D call. V was trimmed by 1 base and J by 6 bases, leaving 12 bases between them. Germline V gives CDR1 SGHVS, CDR2 FNYEAQ. The CDR3 loop spans 15 amino acids. As DNA, the CDR3 is TGTGCCAGCAGCTTAGGTAGCCTAGTGTCCGGGGAGCTGTTTTTT. It encodes CASSLGSLVSGELFF.

J is TRBJ2-3 and V is TRBV7-2, with 7 nucleotides matching TRBD2. The germline CDR1 and CDR2 sequences are SGHTA and FQGNSA. The CDR3 runs 15 residues. Unmatched junction bases numbered 8, after V lost 4 bases and J lost 4 bases. In DNA, the CDR3 is TGTGCCAGCAGCTCACAGGCTACTAGCGCAGATACGCAGTATTTT. This encodes CASSSQATSADTQYF.

The chain joins TRBV6-5 to TRBJ2-5, with TRBD2 identical over 8 bases. V shed 7 bases, J shed 4 bases, and the junction held 11 bases outside the gene matches. The CDR3 spans 15 residues. Germline V gene sequence: CDR1 MNHEY, CDR2 SVGAGI. Here the CDR3 reads CASNEGLERVETQYF. The CDR3 nucleotides read TGTGCCAGCAACGAGGGACTAGAGAGGGTAGAGACCCAGTACTTC.

This clone was seen a handful of times. DNA of the CDR3: TGTGCCAGCAGCTTAACCAGGCGCGGGGGGGCGTTCAATGAGCAGTTCTTC. Amino acid sequence: CASSLTRRGGAFNEQFF. The chain uses TRBV7-9 and TRBJ2-1, with TRBD2 identical over 9 bases. Germline V CDR1 and CDR2: SEHNR, FQNEAQ (reference sequence). There are 17 residues in the CDR3. V was pared by 2 bases and J by 6 bases, with 11 bases of the junction left unmatched.

This chain links TRBV7-2 with TRBJ2-7; tentative D call: TRBD1 (6 bases). This CDR3 has 14 amino acids. From germline, CDR1 is SGHTA and CDR2 FQGNSA. V lost 8 bases and J lost 7, with 21 bases in between. The CDR3 DNA sequence: TGTGCCAGCGCACAGACAGGACCTGTGTGGGAGCAGTACTTC. The encoded protein is CASAQTGPVWEQYF.

The rearrangement joins TRBV6-1 to TRBJ1-2; TRBD1 is a possible D gene (5 bases). The CDR3 totals 14 residues. CDR1 is MNHNS, CDR2 SASEGT, per germline. Trimming cost V 1 base and J 8 bases, with 14 bases left between them. CDR3 sequence: CASSEVWQGQGYTF. The CDR3 DNA follows: TGTGCCAGCAGTGAAGTTTGGCAGGGCCAAGGCTACACCTTC.

This clone was seen only once. V is TRBV12-5 and J is TRBJ1-2; TRBD1 might be the D (5 bases). V lost 2 bases and J 6 bases, leaving 16 bases between the germline ends. This CDR3 comprises 15 residues. Germline-derived CDR1 and CDR2 are LGHNT and FRNRAP. DNA of the CDR3: TGTGCTAGTGGTTTGCCCTACTCAGGGTCCGATGGCTACACCTTC. Residues: CASGLPYSGSDGYTF.

This chain links TRBV3-1 (or the pseudogene TRBV3-2) with TRBJ1-2, with a possible D match to TRBD1 (6 bases). The V end was cut by 0 bases, the J end by 5 bases, with 13 bases between. There are 15 residues in the CDR3. Looked up from germline, CDR1 is LGHDT and CDR2 is YNNKEL (reference sequence). The CDR3 here is CASSQDYRDKYGYTF. The CDR3, as DNA: TGTGCCAGCAGCCAAGATTACAGGGATAAATATGGCTACACCTTC.

This rearrangement joins TRBV5-6 to TRBJ1-5; 9 bases map to TRBD1. The CDR3 loop spans 16 amino acids. Germline V gene sequence: CDR1 SGHDT, CDR2 YYEEEE. V lost 2 bases, J lost 3 bases, and 6 bases stayed unmatched. The CDR3 reads CASSLRTGAPNQPQHF. The CDR3 nucleotides read TGTGCCAGCAGCTTAAGGACAGGGGCCCCCAATCAGCCCCAGCATTTT.

This chain links TRBV10-3 with TRBJ1-4, with D possibly TRBD1 on 5 matching bases. The CDR3 has 17 amino acids. Germline V CDR1 and CDR2: ENHRY, SYGVKD. V dropped 2 bases and J dropped 0 bases, with 13 bases sitting between them. The CDR3: CAISEGGFGATNEKLFF. The CDR3 DNA is TGTGCCATCAGTGAGGGGGGGTTTGGTGCAACTAATGAAAAACTGTTTTTT.

This clone was seen a few times. The CDR3 nucleotides are TGTGCCAGCAGCAAGTTCAGGGTTGTAGGGGACGAGCAGTACTTC. Its protein product is CASSKFRVVGDEQYF. The chain uses TRBV7-8 and TRBJ2-7; tentatively, D is TRBD1 (5 bases). CDR1 and CDR2 (germline): SGHVS, FQNEAQ. V was clipped by 5 bases and J by 5 bases, with 19 bases between them. This CDR3 is 15 amino acids long.

The chain recombines TRBV27 with TRBJ1-6; a possible D gene is TRBD1 (6 bases). The CDR3 loop spans 15 amino acids. V dropped 4 bases and J dropped 9 bases, with 16 bases sitting between them. Looked up from germline, CDR1 is MNHEY and CDR2 is SMNVEV (reference sequence). CDR3 nucleotides: TGTGCCAGCAGTTCTCTGCCAGGGGTCGGTTCACCCCTCCACTTT. Residues: CASSSLPGVGSPLHF.

This chain joins TRBV11-2 and TRBJ2-5; D unclear. Deletions cut 3 bases from V and 2 bases from J, with 7 bases between. The germline CDR1 and CDR2 sequences are SGHAT and FQNNGV. The CDR3 length is 13 residues. CDR3 in DNA: TGTGCCAGCAGCTTTAACAATCAAGAGACCCAGTACTTC. Its protein is CASSFNNQETQYF.

This clone came up a few times. This sequence joins TRBV7-8 and TRBJ1-2; 10 bases fit TRBD1. The trim removed 7 bases at V and 8 bases at J, leaving 22 bases unmatched. The CDR3 runs to 18 residues. The V gene's germline CDR1 is SGHVS and CDR2 FQNEAQ. The CDR3 here is CASTEETGGPVGGRGYTF. For the CDR3, the DNA is TGTGCCAGCACGGAGGAGACAGGGGGCCCGGTCGGTGGCCGCGGCTACACCTTC.

This sequence joins TRBV30 and TRBJ1-2, with D uncertain. V was clipped by 2 bases and J by 8 bases, with 12 bases between them. This CDR3 comprises 12 residues. Germline V lookup: CDR1 GTSNPN, CDR2 SVGIG (reference sequence). The DNA for the CDR3 is TGTGCCTGGAGTACCGGGGAGTACGGCTACACCTTC. Amino acids: CAWSTGEYGYTF.